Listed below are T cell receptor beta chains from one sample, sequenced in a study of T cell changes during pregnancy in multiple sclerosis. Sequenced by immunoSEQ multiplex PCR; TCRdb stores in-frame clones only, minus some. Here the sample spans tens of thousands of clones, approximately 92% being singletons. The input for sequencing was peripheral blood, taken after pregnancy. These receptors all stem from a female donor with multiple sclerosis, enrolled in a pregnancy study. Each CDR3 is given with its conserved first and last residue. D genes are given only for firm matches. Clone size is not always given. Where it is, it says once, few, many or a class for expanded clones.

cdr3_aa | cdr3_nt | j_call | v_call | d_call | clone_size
CASSERDSRLGQPQHF | TGTGCCAGCAGTGAACGGGACAGTCGTCTCGGTCAGCCCCAGCATTTT | TRBJ1-5 | TRBV2 | TRBD1 | NA
CASSLLASSGTSSYEQYF | TGTGCCAGCAGCTTATTGGCCTCTAGCGGGACTTCTTCCTACGAGCAGTACTTC | TRBJ2-7 | TRBV7-8 | TRBD2 | NA
CASSYQGILTF | TGTGCCAGCAGTTACCAGGGGATACTCACCTTC | TRBJ1-2 | TRBV6-5 | NA | NA
CASSPVGGGYGNTGELFF | TGTGCCAGCAGTCCTGTAGGGGGGGGATATGGAAACACCGGGGAGCTGTTTTTT | TRBJ2-2 | TRBV28 | NA | NA
CASSTFSGSGGEQFF | TGTGCCAGCAGCACCTTTAGCGGCTCCGGGGGTGAGCAGTTCTTC | TRBJ2-1 | TRBV7-3 | NA | NA
CASVPEGTDTQYF | TGTGCCAGCGTTCCTGAGGGCACAGATACGCAGTATTTT | TRBJ2-3 | TRBV27 | NA | NA
CASSLVTGLSTDTQYF | TGCGCCAGCAGCTTGGTAACGGGACTAAGCACAGATACGCAGTATTTT | TRBJ2-3 | TRBV5-1 | TRBD2 | NA
CASSFPPGEGYTF | TGTGCCAGCAGCTTTCCACCCGGGGAGGGCTACACCTTC | TRBJ1-2 | TRBV5-5 | NA | NA
CAWTGVSYGYTF | TGTGCCTGGACAGGGGTTTCCTATGGCTACACCTTC | TRBJ1-2 | TRBV30 | NA | NA
CASSQGQGRHEQYF | TGTGCCAGCAGCCAGGGACAGGGGAGGCACGAGCAGTACTTC | TRBJ2-7 | TRBV5-5 | TRBD1 | once
CASSLGATQETQYF | TGCGCCAGCAGCTTGGGAGCCACTCAAGAGACCCAGTACTTC | TRBJ2-5 | TRBV5-1 | NA | NA
CASSAMAASGSLGEKLFF | TGTGCCAGCAGTGCGATGGCAGCCTCAGGGTCCCTGGGGGAAAAACTGTTTTTT | TRBJ1-4 | TRBV2 | NA | NA
CASSFLGGATDEQYF | TGTGCCAGCAGTTTCCTCGGGGGGGCGACGGACGAGCAGTACTTC | TRBJ2-7 | TRBV27 | TRBD2 | NA
CASSSGLYSYEQYF | TGTGCCAGCAGTTCGGGACTTTACTCCTACGAGCAGTACTTC | TRBJ2-7 | TRBV27 | NA | NA
CASEGDNEQFF | TGCGCCAGTGAGGGGGACAATGAGCAGTTCTTC | TRBJ2-1 | TRBV5-1 | NA | NA
CASTEGAGGRLNTEAFF | TGTGCCAGTACTGAGGGCGCAGGGGGCAGATTGAACACTGAAGCTTTCTTT | TRBJ1-1 | TRBV19 | TRBD1 | once
CASSAGQTAYEQYF | TGTGCCAGCAGCGCGGGACAGACAGCCTACGAGCAGTACTTC | TRBJ2-7 | TRBV7-2 | NA | NA
CASSPLEAFF | TGTGCCAGCAGCCCCCTTGAAGCTTTCTTT | TRBJ1-1 | TRBV7-6 | NA | NA
CASSFSGILPYEQYF | TGTGCCAGCAGTTTTAGCGGAATTTTACCATACGAGCAGTACTTC | TRBJ2-7 | TRBV6-5 | NA | NA
CASGTTGNTEAFF | TGTGCCAGCGGAACCACAGGGAACACTGAAGCTTTCTTT | TRBJ1-1 | TRBV25-1 | NA | once
CATTSGGTSYEQYF | TGTGCCACCACCTCCGGGGGAACCTCCTACGAGCAGTACTTC | TRBJ2-7 | TRBV6-5 | NA | once
CAWARGGHEQYF | TGTGCCTGGGCCCGAGGCGGTCACGAGCAGTACTTC | TRBJ2-7 | TRBV30 | NA | NA
CAWSVHRGRDTEAFF | TGTGCCTGGAGTGTACACAGGGGGCGCGACACTGAAGCTTTCTTT | TRBJ1-1 | TRBV30 | TRBD1 | NA
CASSESGGFGNTIYF | TGTGCCAGCAGCGAATCAGGGGGCTTCGGAAACACCATATATTTT | TRBJ1-3 | TRBV7-3 | TRBD1 | NA
CASSPGTALLYGYTF | TGTGCCAGCAGTCCCGGGACAGCTCTCCTCTATGGCTACACCTTC | TRBJ1-2 | TRBV7-9 | TRBD1 | NA
CASSQEEGGTGGGQPQHF | TGTGCCAGCAGCCAAGAGGAGGGGGGGACAGGCGGGGGTCAGCCCCAGCATTTT | TRBJ1-5 | TRBV14 | TRBD1 | NA
CASSEFTVQPQHF | TGTGCCAGCAGTGAATTTACGGTGCAGCCCCAGCATTTT | TRBJ1-5 | TRBV6-1 | NA | NA
CASSDPGESYNEQFF | TGCGCCAGCAGTGATCCGGGAGAGTCCTACAATGAGCAGTTCTTC | TRBJ2-1 | TRBV10-2 | NA | NA